The 28 T cell receptor beta chains reported below all come from one sample, sequenced in a study of shared clonotypes between healthy human individuals. Measured with immunoSEQ multiplex PCR; TCRdb has only the in-frame clones, and not every one. This table has about 1 million clones, 75% to 85% appearing once. Sequencing was done on a sample of memory CD4+ T cells from PBMCs. The sample's subset: CD45RA-negative fraction. Every receptor here comes from a man between 18 and 29 years old in good health. Some clones in this sample may be carry-over from other donors' samples.

The chain carries TRBV7-3 and TRBJ1-2, with a weak D call TRBD1 (5 bases). CDR3 length equals 13 residues. CDR1 and CDR2 from the germline V gene are SGHTA and FQGTGA. Trimming shortened V by 5 bases and J by 8 bases, and 15 bases separated the two germline ends. The CDR3 sequence is CASSPGPGGGYTF. The CDR3 nucleotides are TGTGCCAGCAGCCCAGGGCCCGGTGGGGGCTACACCTTC.

This chain joins TRBV14 and TRBJ2-7; D uncertain. The CDR3 loop spans 14 amino acids. The germline V gene has CDR1 SGHDN and CDR2 FVKESK. V lost 5 bases and J 3 bases, leaving 14 bases between the germline ends. The CDR3: CASSALIGFYEQYF. As DNA, the CDR3 is TGTGCCAGCAGCGCGCTAATAGGTTTCTACGAGCAGTACTTC.

The V and J genes are TRBV6-1 and TRBJ2-7; D is unclear. The V end was cut by 5 bases, the J end by 5 bases, with 16 bases between. Germline V lookup: CDR1 MNHNS, CDR2 SASEGT. The CDR3 has 14 residues. Here the CDR3 DNA reads TGTGCCAGCAGTCCCTCGATAACCCCGGACGAGCAGTACTTC. Its translation is CASSPSITPDEQYF.

This rearrangement joins TRBV9 to TRBJ2-3; D unclear. Looked up from germline, CDR1 is SGDLS and CDR2 is YYNGEE. The germline V and J ends were trimmed by 2 bases and 1 base, with 5 bases remaining between them. This CDR3 has 13 residues. CDR3 sequence (DNA): TGTGCCAGCAGCGTCCGCGGCACAGATACGCAGTATTTT. Amino acids: CASSVRGTDTQYF.

CDR3 DNA sequence: TGCAGCGCACGGACAGGGGGTCGGTCAAGTGAAAAACTGTTTTTT. Translating gives CSARTGGRSSEKLFF. V and J are TRBV29-1 and TRBJ1-4, with TRBD1 matching 10 bases. The CDR3 is 15 residues long. The germline V gene encodes CDR1 SQVTM and CDR2 ANQGSEA. V shed 7 bases, J shed 7 bases, and the junction held 12 bases outside the gene matches.

The chain links TRBV6-1 to TRBJ1-2, with a tentative D call TRBD1 (5 bases). The CDR3 extends over 13 amino acids. Germline CDR1 reads MNHNS; CDR2 reads SASEGT. V gave up 7 bases and J gave up 4 bases, with 13 bases separating them. CDR3 sequence (DNA): TGTGCCAGCATGAGACAGCTTGGCTATGGCTACACCTTC. Encoded protein: CASMRQLGYGYTF.

This clone was seen a single time. Other nucleotide sequences in the sample specify the same CDR3. The chain has TRBV7-9 and TRBJ1-1; D gene ambiguous. V was trimmed by 2 bases and J by 8 bases, leaving 6 bases between them. The CDR3 consists of 11 residues. Per germline, CDR1 SEHNR and CDR2 FQNEAQ (reference sequence). In DNA form, the CDR3 reads TGTGCCAGCAGCTTAAGGCAGGAAGCTTTCTTT. Residues: CASSLRQEAFF.

With respect to this clone: The sample carries other DNA sequences with the same CDR3. The V and J genes are TRBV9 and TRBJ2-7, with 8 positions matching TRBD1. This CDR3 comprises 14 residues. Germline V CDR1 and CDR2: SGDLS, YYNGEE. The ends lost 4 bases at V and 2 bases at J; junction bases unmatched: 5. The CDR3 loop reads CASSPDRGAYEQYF. For the CDR3, the DNA is TGTGCCAGCAGCCCCGACAGGGGTGCCTACGAGCAGTACTTC.

In this sample, this clone turned up a few times. V and J are TRBV19 and TRBJ2-2, with D perhaps being TRBD1 or TRBD2 (5 bases each). CDR3 size: 14 residues. V shed 5 bases and J shed 6 bases, with 13 bases lying between them. From germline, CDR1 is LNHDA and CDR2 SQIVND (reference sequence). In nucleotides, the CDR3 is TGTGCCAGTAGTGCCATGGGACCCCCCGGGGAGCTGTTTTTT. Translated, it gives CASSAMGPPGELFF.

This chain connects TRBV5-4 to TRBJ1-5; D not certain. This CDR3 is 14 amino acids long. Germline-derived CDR1 and CDR2 are SGHNT and YYREEE (reference sequence). V was trimmed by 1 base and J by 7 bases, leaving 12 bases between them. The CDR3 nucleotides are TGTGCCAGCAGCTTGACGGGCAGTTCCCAGCCCCAGCATTTT. Translation: CASSLTGSSQPQHF. The variable domain in full, with the rest retrieved from reference TRBV5-4 and TRBJ1-5, is ETGVTQSPTHLIKTRGQQVTLRCSSQSGHNTVSWYQQALGQGPQFIFQYYREEENGRGNFPPRFSGLQFPNYSSELNVNALELDDSALYLCASSLTGSSQPQHFGDGTRLSIL.

In the case of this clone: At one end, the junction sequence differs from germline, possibly due to a read error. CDR3 protein: CASSLLPPNTEAFF. The CDR3, as DNA: TGTGCCAGCAGCTTGCTTCCCCCAAACACTGAAGCTTTCTTT. This sequence joins TRBV5-3 and TRBJ1-1; D not certain. TRBV5-3 is annotated as an ORF whose role is uncertain. This CDR3 has 14 amino acids.

This clone showed up many times. This sequence joins TRBV25-1 and TRBJ2-1; D remains unclear. This CDR3 contains 12 residues. Trimming stripped 4 bases from V and 12 bases from J, with 13 bases between. Germline-derived CDR1 and CDR2 are MGHDK and SYGVNS. CDR3: CASSVSGIAQFF. As DNA, the CDR3 is TGTGCCAGCAGTGTCTCCGGCATAGCGCAGTTCTTC.

The V gene is TRBV6-5, the J gene TRBJ2-1; 9 positions agree with TRBD1. Germline trimming cut 6 bases from V and 7 bases from J; bases unmatched to any gene: 10. The CDR3 contains 15 residues. Per germline, CDR1 MNHEY and CDR2 SVGAGI. CDR3 bases: TGTGCCAGCAGCAAGCCGGGACAGGGATCGAATGAGCAGTTCTTC. This encodes CASSKPGQGSNEQFF.

The genes are TRBV6-1 and TRBJ2-7; tentative D call: TRBD1 (7 bases). Germline-derived CDR1 and CDR2 are MNHNS and SASEGT. Trimming cost V 5 bases and J 1 base, with 15 bases left between them. There are 15 residues in the CDR3. CDR3 amino acids: CASSRQGGTSYEQYF. The CDR3 DNA reads TGTGCCAGCAGTAGGCAGGGGGGCACTTCCTACGAGCAGTACTTC.

The chain uses TRBV28 and TRBJ1-2; 9 positions match TRBD1. CDR3 length equals 14 residues. Per the germline V gene, CDR1 is MDHEN and CDR2 is SYDVKM. J was trimmed by 5 bases and V by 7 bases; bases with no gene match: 8. The CDR3 protein is CASTPGGTGYGYTF. The CDR3 nucleotides are TGTGCCAGCACTCCAGGTGGGACAGGGTATGGCTACACCTTC.

The CDR3 protein is CASSLGGEDGYTF. As DNA, the CDR3 is TGTGCCAGCTCTCTAGGGGGAGAGGATGGCTACACCTTC. The V gene is TRBV6-1, the J gene TRBJ1-2; TRBD1 might be the D (6 bases). This CDR3 contains 13 residues. Trimming left V 8 bases short and J 6 bases short, with 16 bases between. Germline CDR1 and CDR2: MNHNS and SASEGT.

The chain carries TRBV11-3 and TRBJ1-1; 11 nucleotides align to TRBD1. The CDR3 runs to 17 residues. J lost 0 bases, V lost 4 bases, and 7 bases had no gene match. CDR1 is SGHNT, CDR2 YENEEA, per germline. The CDR3 nucleotides are TGTGCCAGCAGCTCAATTCGGGACAGGGGGGTGAACACTGAAGCTTTCTTT. This sequence encodes CASSSIRDRGVNTEAFF.

This chain uses TRBV15 with TRBJ1-2; TRBD1 aligns across 12 bases. The CDR3 runs to 16 residues. The germline gives CDR1 LNHNV, CDR2 YYDKDF (reference sequence). V dropped 3 bases and J dropped 7; count of bases not matched to a gene: 9. Here the CDR3 reads CATSRLGQGALIGYTF. The CDR3, as DNA: TGTGCCACCAGCAGGTTGGGACAGGGGGCGTTGATTGGCTACACCTTC.

J is TRBJ2-2 and V is TRBV11-2; unclear D gene. Germline CDR1 reads SGHAT; CDR2 reads FQNNGV. The V gene lost 1 base and the J gene lost 8 bases, with 8 bases spanning the gap. CDR3 length equals 13 residues. The CDR3: CASSLGLKGELFF. CDR3 coding DNA: TGTGCCAGCAGCTTAGGATTAAAGGGGGAGCTGTTTTTT. Supplemented by reference TRBV11-2 and TRBJ2-2, the full variable domain reads EAGVAQSPRYKIIEKRQSVAFWCNPISGHATLYWYQQILGQGPKLLIQFQNNGVVDDSQLPKDRFSAERLKGVDSTLKIQPAKLEDSAVYLCASSLGLKGELFFGEGSRLTVL.

A note on this clone: Distinct nucleotide sequences in the sample also encode this CDR3. The CDR3 sequence: CASSLGTGSTEAFF. Written as DNA, the CDR3 is TGCGCCAGCAGCCTCGGGACAGGAAGCACTGAAGCTTTCTTT. The chain has TRBV5-1 and TRBJ1-1; TRBD1 matches 8 bases. CDR1 and CDR2 (germline): SGHRS, YFSETQ. With 4 bases clipped from V and 4 bases from J, the junction kept 6 bases outside the gene matches. This CDR3 region has 14 residues.

The sample holds one count of this clone. The sample holds other DNA sequences that translate to the same CDR3. The chain couples TRBV5-1 to TRBJ2-5, with unresolved D. The CDR3 has 12 amino acids. CDR1 SGHRS and CDR2 YFSETQ come from the germline V gene. The V end lost 0 bases, the J end lost 5 bases, and 5 bases lay between the germline ends. The CDR3 here is CASSLAQETQYF. Here the CDR3 DNA reads TGCGCCAGCAGCTTGGCCCAGGAGACCCAGTACTTC. The whole variable domain, remainder taken from reference TRBV5-1 and TRBJ2-5, is KAGVTQTPRYLIKTRGQQVTLSCSPISGHRSVSWYQQTPGQGLQFLFEYFSETQRNKGNFPGRFSGRQFSNSRSEMNVSTLELGDSALYLCASSLAQETQYFGPGTRLLVL.

The chain employs TRBV6-1 and TRBJ2-2; D may be TRBD1 or TRBD2 (5 bases each). Trimming took off 5 bases at V and 5 bases at J, with 12 bases between the two ends. There are 14 residues in the CDR3. Germline values: CDR1 MNHNS, CDR2 SASEGT. The CDR3 loop is CASSTGTETGELFF. In DNA, the CDR3 is TGTGCCAGCAGTACCGGGACCGAAACCGGGGAGCTGTTTTTT.

The V call is TRBV7-9, the J call TRBJ2-3; the D is unclear. Germline V gene lookup returns CDR1 SEHNR and CDR2 FQNEAQ (reference sequence). The V gene lost 0 bases and the J gene lost 0 bases, with 7 bases spanning the gap. The CDR3 totals 15 residues. The CDR3 loop is CASSLAGLSTDTQYF. The DNA of the CDR3 is TGTGCCAGCAGCTTAGCAGGGCTCAGCACAGATACGCAGTATTTT.

The genes are TRBV6-6 and TRBJ2-1; the match to TRBD2 covers 14 bases. Trimming took 7 bases from V and 9 from J; bases not matched to a gene: 11. The germline V gene encodes CDR1 MNHNY and CDR2 SVGAGI (reference sequence). This CDR3 region has 16 residues. The CDR3, as DNA: TGTGCCAGCACATACGCCGGGACTAGCGGGAGTGGTGAGCAGTTCTTC. Translation: CASTYAGTSGSGEQFF.

This clone occurred a few times. Distinct nucleotide sequences in the sample also encode this CDR3. This chain joins TRBV9 and TRBJ2-1; possible D gene TRBD2, 6 bases. The V and J ends lost 7 bases and 10 bases respectively, with 15 bases between them. Germline values: CDR1 SGDLS, CDR2 YYNGEE. This CDR3 comprises 12 residues. CDR3 sequence reads: CASSPGDGEQFF. The CDR3 bases are TGTGCCAGCTCTCCGGGGGACGGGGAGCAGTTCTTC.

J is TRBJ1-2 and V is TRBV7-3; 7 bases are a match to TRBD1. With V trimmed by 5 bases and J by 14 bases, 23 bases remained unmatched. Germline V CDR1 and CDR2: SGHTA, FQGTGA. The CDR3 consists of 16 residues. The CDR3 loop is CASSPRALTDRRGETF. In DNA form, the CDR3 reads TGTGCCAGCAGCCCACGCGCCCTAACGGACAGGCGAGGGGAAACCTTC.

The chain joins TRBV6-5 to TRBJ1-4, with a possible D match to TRBD1 (6 bases). This CDR3 has 15 amino acids. From germline, CDR1 is MNHEY and CDR2 SVGAGI. V was trimmed by 0 bases and J by 5 bases, leaving 10 bases between them. The CDR3 region is CASSYSEGVNEKLFF. CDR3 DNA sequence: TGTGCCAGCAGTTACTCAGAGGGGGTGAATGAAAAACTGTTTTTT.

DNA for the CDR3: TGTGCCAGCAGCTTACTGCCTTCCCACTCTGGGGCCAACGTCCTGACTTTC. This translates into CASSLLPSHSGANVLTF. J is TRBJ2-6 and V is TRBV7-3, with unresolved D. The CDR3 runs to 17 residues. Germline V gene data show CDR1 as SGHTA and CDR2 as FQGTGA. Trimming stripped 2 bases from V and 0 bases from J, with 11 bases between.